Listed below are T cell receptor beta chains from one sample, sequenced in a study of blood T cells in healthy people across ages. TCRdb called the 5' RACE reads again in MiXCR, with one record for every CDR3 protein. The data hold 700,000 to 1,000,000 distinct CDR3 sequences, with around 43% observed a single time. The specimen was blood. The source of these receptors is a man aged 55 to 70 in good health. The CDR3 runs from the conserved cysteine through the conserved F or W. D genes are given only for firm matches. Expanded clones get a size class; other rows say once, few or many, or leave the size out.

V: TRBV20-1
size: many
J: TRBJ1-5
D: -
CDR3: CSAPIRGSNQPQHF
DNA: TGCAGTGCTCCTATTAGGGGAAGCAATCAGCCCCAGCATTTT

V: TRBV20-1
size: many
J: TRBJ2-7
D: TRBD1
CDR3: CSARGQSYEQYF
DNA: TGCAGTGCTAGGGGACAGTCCTACGAGCAGTACTTC

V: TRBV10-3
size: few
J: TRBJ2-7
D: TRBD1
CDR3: CAIMARGQGGYEQYF
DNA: TGTGCCATCATGGCCCGAGGACAGGGGGGGTACGAGCAGTACTTC

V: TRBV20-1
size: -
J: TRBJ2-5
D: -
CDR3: CSAPERRQETQYF
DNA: TGCAGCGCTCCCGAACGGCGCCAAGAGACCCAGTACTTC

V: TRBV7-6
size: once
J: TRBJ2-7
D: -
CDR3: CASRPGVSYEQYF
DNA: TGTGCCAGCAGACCGGGAGTTAGCTACGAGCAGTACTTC

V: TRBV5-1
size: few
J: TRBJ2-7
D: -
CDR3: CASSLEGQRRGREQYF
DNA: TGCGCCAGCAGCTTGGAAGGACAGAGGAGGGGTCGCGAGCAGTACTTC

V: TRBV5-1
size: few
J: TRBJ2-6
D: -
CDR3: CASSLGRNSGANVLTF
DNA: TGCGCCAGCAGCTTGGGCAGGAACTCTGGGGCCAACGTCCTGACTTTC

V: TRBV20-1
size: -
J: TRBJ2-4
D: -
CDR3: CSARDRRRPTGEKNIQYF
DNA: TGCAGTGCTAGAGATCGTCGGCGACCCACGGGGGAGAAAAACATTCAGTACTTC

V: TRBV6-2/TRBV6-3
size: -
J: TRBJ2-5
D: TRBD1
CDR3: CASSYSWDRNQETQYF
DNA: TGTGCCAGCAGTTACTCCTGGGACAGGAACCAAGAGACCCAGTACTTC

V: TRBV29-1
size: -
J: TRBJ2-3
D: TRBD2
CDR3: CSVGGGEGFSTDTQYF
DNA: TGCAGCGTTGGGGGGGGAGAGGGCTTTAGCACAGATACGCAGTATTTT

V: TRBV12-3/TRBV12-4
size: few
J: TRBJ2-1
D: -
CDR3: CASTFGTINEQFF
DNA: TGTGCCAGCACTTTTGGGACCATCAATGAGCAGTTCTTC

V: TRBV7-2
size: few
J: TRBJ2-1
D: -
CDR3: CASSPARLVNEQFF
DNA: TGTGCCAGCAGTCCGGCGAGACTAGTCAATGAGCAGTTCTTC

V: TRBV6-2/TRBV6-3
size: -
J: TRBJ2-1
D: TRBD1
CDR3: CASTNTGDEQFF
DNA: TGTGCCAGCACCAATACAGGGGATGAGCAGTTCTTC

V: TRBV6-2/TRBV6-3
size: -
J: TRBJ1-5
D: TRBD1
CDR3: CASRTMTGGRNPSNQPQHF
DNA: TGTGCCAGCAGAACCATGACAGGGGGCCGGAACCCTAGCAATCAGCCCCAGCATTTT

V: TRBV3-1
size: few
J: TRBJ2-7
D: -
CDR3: CASSTRQIQGSYEQYF
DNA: TGTGCCAGCAGCACCCGACAAATCCAGGGGTCCTACGAGCAGTACTTC

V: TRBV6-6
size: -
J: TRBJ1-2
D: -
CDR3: CASSDLDNYGYTF
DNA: TGTGCCAGCAGTGACTTAGACAACTATGGCTACACCTTC

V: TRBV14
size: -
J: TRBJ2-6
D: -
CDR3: CASSQATGFRVLTF
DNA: TGTGCCAGCAGCCAGGCAACAGGGTTCAGGGTCCTGACTTTC

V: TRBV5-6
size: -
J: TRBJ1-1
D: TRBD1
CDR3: CASSYTGTGGSSTEAFF
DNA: TGTGCCAGCAGCTACACCGGGACAGGGGGCTCGAGCACTGAAGCTTTCTTT

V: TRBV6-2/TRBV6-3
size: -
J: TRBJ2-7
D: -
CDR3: CASSSLGTSYEQYF
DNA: TGTGCCAGCAGCTCTCTAGGTACCTCCTACGAGCAGTACTTC

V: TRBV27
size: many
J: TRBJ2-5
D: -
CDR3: CASGPPGLQETQYF
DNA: TGTGCCAGCGGCCCCCCAGGGCTACAAGAGACCCAGTACTTC

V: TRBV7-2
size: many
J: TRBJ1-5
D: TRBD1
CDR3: CASSLAGGQHQPQHF
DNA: TGTGCCAGCAGCTTAGCAGGGGGACAGCATCAGCCCCAGCATTTT

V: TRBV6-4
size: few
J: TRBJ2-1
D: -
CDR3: CASSIAVTENYNEQFF
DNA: TGTGCCAGCTCTATTGCAGTTACGGAAAACTACAATGAGCAGTTCTTC

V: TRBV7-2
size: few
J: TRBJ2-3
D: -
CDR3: CASSTILDASTDTQYF
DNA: TGTGCCAGCAGCACCATACTTGATGCTAGCACAGATACGCAGTATTTT

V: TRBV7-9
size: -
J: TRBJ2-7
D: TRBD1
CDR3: CASIDSGTGLPYEQYF
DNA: TGTGCCAGCATCGATTCCGGGACAGGGCTCCCCTACGAGCAGTACTTC

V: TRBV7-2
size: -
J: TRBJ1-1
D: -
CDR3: CASSLWPNTEAFF
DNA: TGTGCCAGCAGCTTATGGCCGAACACTGAAGCTTTCTTT

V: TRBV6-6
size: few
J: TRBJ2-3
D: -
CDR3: CASRPGSPDTQYF
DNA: TGTGCCAGCAGGCCGGGATCTCCCGATACGCAGTATTTT

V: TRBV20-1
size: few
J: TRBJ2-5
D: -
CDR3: CSAPDGRRQETQYF
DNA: TGCAGTGCCCCAGATGGGAGAAGACAAGAGACCCAGTACTTC

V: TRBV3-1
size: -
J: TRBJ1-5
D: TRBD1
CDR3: CASSQSFLGGRQPQHF
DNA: TGTGCCAGCAGCCAATCTTTTTTAGGGGGCCGGCAGCCCCAGCATTTT

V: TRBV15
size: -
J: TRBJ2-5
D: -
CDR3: CATSTTAQVETQYF
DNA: TGTGCCACCAGTACCACCGCGCAAGTTGAGACCCAGTACTTC

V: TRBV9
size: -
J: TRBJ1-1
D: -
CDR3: CASSVGGYGTEAFF
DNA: TGTGCCAGCAGCGTAGGGGGGTACGGGACTGAAGCTTTCTTT

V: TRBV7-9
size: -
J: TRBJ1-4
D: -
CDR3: CASSFSTVNEKLFF
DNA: TGTGCCAGCAGCTTTTCGACGGTTAATGAAAAACTGTTTTTT

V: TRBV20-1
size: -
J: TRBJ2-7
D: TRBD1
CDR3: CSAGGQGFHEQYF
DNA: TGCAGTGCTGGGGGACAGGGTTTTCACGAGCAGTACTTC